Presented here are 12 T cell receptor beta chains from one specimen sequenced in a study of T cells in Graves' hyperthyroidism and ophthalmopathy. Amplified TCR beta CDR3 regions came from RNA transcripts. Initially, a first-round RT-PCR of the TCR CDR3 employed the HTBI primer set. MiXCR, run by TCRdb on the multiplex PCR reads, gives a single entry per CDR3 protein. The sample has fewer than 900,000 distinct CDR3 sequences; roughly 20% are singletons. Input material: blood. The receptors here all came from a woman aged 50 to 60 with Graves' hyperthyroidism that later progressed to Graves' ophthalmopathy.

The rearrangement joins TRBV7-9 to TRBJ2-5; D gene unclear. This CDR3 comprises 12 residues. Germline lookup yields CDR1 SEHNR and CDR2 FQNEAQ (reference sequence). V lost 0 bases and J lost 5, with 4 bases in between. CDR3 DNA sequence: TGTGCCAGCAGCTTAGCGGTCGAGACCCAGTACTTC. Translating gives CASSLAVETQYF.

This clonotype was observed a few times. The rearrangement uses TRBV5-6 and TRBJ1-2, with D maybe TRBD1 (5 bases). Trimming pared 0 bases from V and 0 bases from J, leaving 12 bases between. The CDR3 sequence is 16 residues long. The germline V gene encodes CDR1 SGHDT and CDR2 YYEEEE. CDR3 loop: CASSLEIQGSNYGYTF. The CDR3 coding sequence is TGTGCCAGCAGCTTGGAAATCCAGGGATCTAACTATGGCTACACCTTC.

This rearrangement joins TRBV5-6 to TRBJ1-4, with a weak D call TRBD1 (6 bases). With 4 bases removed from V and 4 bases from J, the gap between germline ends came to 11 bases. Germline values: CDR1 SGHDT, CDR2 YYEEEE. This CDR3 has 14 residues. The CDR3 reads CASSGGQFNEKLFF. Written as DNA, the CDR3 is TGTGCCAGCAGCGGAGGACAGTTTAATGAAAAACTGTTTTTT.

This clonotype was seen only once. This sequence may be a read error, since a much larger clone differs from it by one base. J is TRBJ2-7 and V is TRBV12-3 or TRBV12-4; D is possibly TRBD2 (5 bases). V lost 5 bases to trimming and J lost 2 bases, with 10 bases between them. The CDR3 is 13 residues long. CDR3 residues: CASSHSEAYEQYF. The CDR3 region has the DNA TGTGCCAGCAGTCATAGCGAGGCCTACGAGCAGTACTTC.

This clonotype appeared many times. The chain uses TRBV11-2 and TRBJ1-3; D not certain. The CDR3 runs 15 residues. The V gene lost 5 bases and the J gene lost 0 bases, with 11 bases spanning the gap. CDR1 is SGHAT and CDR2 is FQNNGV in the germline V gene. The CDR3 DNA reads TGTGCCAGCAGCGGTCTCGCCTACTCTGGAAACACCATATATTTT. It yields the protein CASSGLAYSGNTIYF.

The chain couples TRBV30 to TRBJ2-3, with D uncertain. Germline loops: CDR1 GTSNPN, CDR2 SVGIG (reference sequence). This CDR3 comprises 14 residues. Trimming stripped 3 bases from V and 4 bases from J, with 14 bases between. CDR3 sequence: CAWSLRPAADTQYF. The CDR3 DNA follows: TGTGCCTGGAGCCTTAGGCCAGCCGCAGATACGCAGTATTTT.

This clonotype was found many times. This rearrangement joins TRBV30 to TRBJ1-2, with 7 bases matching TRBD1. The CDR3 has 13 amino acids. With 2 bases clipped from V and 4 bases from J, the junction kept 4 bases outside the gene matches. CDR1 and CDR2 (germline): GTSNPN, SVGIG (reference sequence). The CDR3 DNA sequence: TGTGCCTGGAGTAACACAGGGGCCTATGGCTACACCTTC. The encoded protein is CAWSNTGAYGYTF.

This clonotype was detected ten times or more. The J gene is TRBJ2-7, the V gene TRBV3-1, with D perhaps TRBD1 or TRBD2 (5 bases each). Germline loops: CDR1 LGHDT, CDR2 YNNKEL (reference sequence). This CDR3 spans 14 amino acids. Trimming shortened V by 2 bases and J by 7 bases, and 15 bases separated the two germline ends. The CDR3 sequence is CASSQLHPGREQYF. The CDR3 coding sequence is TGTGCCAGCAGCCAATTGCACCCGGGACGGGAGCAGTACTTC.

The chain links TRBV19 to TRBJ2-7; possible D gene TRBD1, 6 bases. The V end was cut by 3 bases, the J end by 1 base, with 10 bases between. Germline V gene data show CDR1 as LNHDA and CDR2 as SQIVND (reference sequence). The CDR3 is made up of 14 amino acids. In DNA, the CDR3 is TGTGCCAGTAGTATGACCAGGGGATCCTACGAGCAGTACTTC. Amino acid sequence: CASSMTRGSYEQYF.

This clonotype appeared many times. The gene calls are TRBV15 and TRBJ2-7, with 7 bases matching TRBD1. V was clipped by 3 bases and J by 2 bases; unmatched bases: 7. CDR1 and CDR2 (germline): LNHNV, YYDKDF (reference sequence). The CDR3 totals 15 residues. The CDR3 bases are TGTGCCACCAGCAGGGTCCGGGACAGAGCCTACGAGCAGTACTTC. It yields the protein CATSRVRDRAYEQYF.

This clonotype was counted only a few times. The chain joins TRBV27 to TRBJ2-2; weak D call: TRBD1 (5 bases). The CDR3 is 11 amino acids. Deletions cut 6 bases from V and 7 bases from J, with 6 bases between. Germline-derived CDR1 and CDR2 are MNHEY and SMNVEV (reference sequence). Here the CDR3 DNA reads TGTGCCAGCAGCACAGGCGGGGAGCTGTTTTTT. This encodes CASSTGGELFF.

This clonotype was counted at least ten times. The CDR3 spells CASSLDRANYGYTF. CDR3 bases: TGTGCCAGCAGCCTCGACAGAGCTAACTATGGCTACACCTTC. This chain uses TRBV11-2 with TRBJ1-2, with a tentative D call TRBD1 (5 bases). The CDR3 extends over 14 amino acids. Germline loops: CDR1 SGHAT, CDR2 FQNNGV. Trimming left V 5 bases short and J 0 bases short, with 10 bases between.